These T cell receptor beta chains were read from a single sample in a study of control samples from healthy donors and cancer patients. Sequencing used immunoSEQ multiplex PCR; TCRdb keeps in-frame clones, though not all of them. The data show about 40,000 clones, approximately 90% seen once. Source material: blood. The receptors derive from a woman aged 45-65 years in good health. Each CDR3 is given with its conserved first and last residue. D genes are given only for firm matches. Not all rows give a size; the values are once, few, many and, for expanded clones, a class.

>-|TRBV7-9|-|TRBJ1-1
TGTGCCAGCAGCTTAGTCAACACTGAAGCTTTCTTT
CASSLVNTEAFF
>TRBD1|TRBV5-4|-|TRBJ2-7
TGTGCCAGCAGCTTGGAGGGGGCCTCTGCCTACGAGCAGTACTTC
CASSLEGASAYEQYF
>-|TRBV12-3/TRBV12-4|-|TRBJ1-2
TGTGCCAGCAGTCCTAGGCCCGATGGCTACACCTTC
CASSPRPDGYTF
>-|TRBV29-1|-|TRBJ1-5
TGCAGCGTTGCCGGGGGCAGCAATCAGCCCCAGCATTTT
CSVAGGSNQPQHF
>TRBD1|TRBV28|-|TRBJ1-2
TGTGCCAGCAGTTTAGGGACAGGGTGGCATGTCAATGGCTACACCTTC
CASSLGTGWHVNGYTF
>TRBD1|TRBV20-1|-|TRBJ1-5
TGCAGTGCTAGTGACGGAGGGGGCGCGAGCAATCAGCCCCAGCATTTT
CSASDGGGASNQPQHF
>-|TRBV10-3|-|TRBJ1-1
TGTGCCATCAGTTTAACGGTGAACACTGAAGCTTTCTTT
CAISLTVNTEAFF
>-|TRBV5-4|once|TRBJ2-7
TGTGCCAGCAGCTTGGAACAAACCTACGAGCAGTACTTC
CASSLEQTYEQYF
>-|TRBV29-1|-|TRBJ2-7
TGCAGCGTTCGCCCTACCGGGACAAAATCCTACGAGCAGTACTTC
CSVRPTGTKSYEQYF
>-|TRBV6-5|-|TRBJ2-5
TGTGCCAGCAGCCGACAACTAGGAGCGGAGACCCAGTACTTC
CASSRQLGAETQYF
>-|TRBV10-3|-|TRBJ1-5
TGTGCCATCAGCGAAGGTCAGGATAATAGCAATCAGCCCCAGCATTTT
CAISEGQDNSNQPQHF
>-|TRBV11-3|-|TRBJ1-5
TGTGCCAGCAGCAACAGGATTTTGGCGTTTGGCAATCAGCCCCAGCATTTT
CASSNRILAFGNQPQHF
>TRBD1|TRBV5-5|-|TRBJ1-2
TGTGCCAGCAGCCGCCCGGGACAGGAAAACTATGGCTACACCTTC
CASSRPGQENYGYTF
>-|TRBV24-1|-|TRBJ2-2
TGTGCCACCAGCCAAGGACGGAACACCGGGGAGCTGTTTTTT
CATSQGRNTGELFF
>-|TRBV7-2|-|TRBJ1-3
TGTGCCAGCGAGGGAACCTCTGGAAACACCATATATTTT
CASEGTSGNTIYF
>-|TRBV2|once|TRBJ1-1
TGTGCCAGCAGTGAGAGGGTCGCCACTCCAGCAGACACTGAAGCTTTCTTT
CASSERVATPADTEAFF
>TRBD2|TRBV7-8|-|TRBJ2-5
TGTGCCAGCAGCCTTACTAGCGGGGGGGCCCTTGAGACCCAGTACTTC
CASSLTSGGALETQYF
>TRBD2|TRBV20-1|-|TRBJ2-1
TGCAGTGCTAGTGGACTAGCGGGGGGTTCTAAGCAGTTCTTC
CSASGLAGGSKQFF
>-|TRBV3-1/TRBV3-2|-|TRBJ2-7
TGTGCCAGCAGCCCCGGAAACGGGTTGTACGAGCAGTACTTC
CASSPGNGLYEQYF
>TRBD2|TRBV9|-|TRBJ2-7
TGTGCCAGCAGCGTAGGGGGACTAGGGAACGAGCAGTACTTC
CASSVGGLGNEQYF
>-|TRBV19|-|TRBJ1-3
TGTGCCAGTAGTTCCGACACCTCTGGAAACACCATATATTTT
CASSSDTSGNTIYF
>-|TRBV5-4|-|TRBJ2-7
TGTGCCAGCTCCCTCCTTGGGACCGTCTCCTACGAGCAGTACTTC
CASSLLGTVSYEQYF
>-|TRBV18|-|TRBJ1-1
TGTGCCAGCTCACCACCTCGGAGAGGAGGGATGTACACTGAAGCTTTCTTT
CASSPPRRGGMYTEAFF
>-|TRBV4-3|-|TRBJ2-2
TGCGCCAGCAGCCAAGAGGGGACGGGTGTCACCGGGGAGCTGCTTTTT
CASSQEGTGVTGELLF
>-|TRBV4-3|-|TRBJ2-5
TGCGCCAGCAGCCAATTGGGGGACGCTGGAGAGACCCAGTACTTC
CASSQLGDAGETQYF